This T cell receptor (beta chain) was captured by sequencing in a study of cytomegalovirus exposure and HLA in healthy donors. General study points: Per a later analysis, under 20,000 TCR beta sequences showed association with HLA alleles at 0.05 false discovery rate. Relative to the 666-donor mean, N-insertions were reportedly fewer in an Asian-associated ancestry cluster in a later analysis. A later analysis found that most CMV-associated TCR beta chains appeared HLA-restricted. A later analysis reported that several of the most significant clusters appeared to be linked to common viral pathogens, among them Epstein-Barr virus.

On this clone: Its antigen is still unknown.

PCR involved 60 Vbeta and 13 Jbeta primers. Measured with immunoSEQ multiplex PCR; TCRdb has only the in-frame clones, and not every one. The table shows about 130,000 clones, with over 60% occurring only once. With V trimmed by 5 bases and J by 4 bases, 4 bases remained unmatched. This CDR3 is 13 amino acids long. CDR1 and CDR2 from the germline V gene are LNHDA and SQIVND (reference sequence). This sequence originates from a woman aged 55 to 70 in good health and CMV-seropositive. Material: PBMCs. The chain has TRBV19 and TRBJ2-7; 8 bases are shared with TRBD1. CDR3 nucleotides: TGTGCCAGTAGTCGAGGACAGGGATACGAGCAGTACTTC. This translates into CASSRGQGYEQYF.